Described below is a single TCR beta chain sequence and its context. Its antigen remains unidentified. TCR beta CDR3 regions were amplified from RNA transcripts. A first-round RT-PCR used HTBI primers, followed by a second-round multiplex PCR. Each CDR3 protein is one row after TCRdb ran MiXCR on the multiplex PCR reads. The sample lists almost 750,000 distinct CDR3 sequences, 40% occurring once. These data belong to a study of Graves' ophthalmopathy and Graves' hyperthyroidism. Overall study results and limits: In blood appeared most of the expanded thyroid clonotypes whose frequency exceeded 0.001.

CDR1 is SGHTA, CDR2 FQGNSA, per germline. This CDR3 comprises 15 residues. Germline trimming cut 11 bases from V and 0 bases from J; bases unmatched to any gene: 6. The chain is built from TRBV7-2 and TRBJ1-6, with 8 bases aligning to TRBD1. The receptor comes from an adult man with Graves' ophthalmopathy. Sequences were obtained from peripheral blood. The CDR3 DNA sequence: TGTGCCTGGAGGACAGGGAGCTCCTATAATTCACCCCTCCACTTT. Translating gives CAWRTGSSYNSPLHF.